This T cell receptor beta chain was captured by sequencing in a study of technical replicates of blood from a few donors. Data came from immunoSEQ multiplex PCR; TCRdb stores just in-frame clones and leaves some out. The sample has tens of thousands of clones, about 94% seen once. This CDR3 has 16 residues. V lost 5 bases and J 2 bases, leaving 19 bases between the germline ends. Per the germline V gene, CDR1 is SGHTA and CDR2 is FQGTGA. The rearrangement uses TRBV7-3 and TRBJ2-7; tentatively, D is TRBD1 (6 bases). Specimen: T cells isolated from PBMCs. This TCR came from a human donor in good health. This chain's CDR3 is CASSLAPKGVPYEQYF. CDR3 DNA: TGTGCCAGCAGCCTTGCCCCCAAGGGGGTACCCTACGAGCAGTACTTC. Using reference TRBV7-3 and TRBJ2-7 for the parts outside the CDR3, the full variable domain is GAGVSQTPSNKVTEKGKYVELRCDPISGHTALYWYRQSLGQGPEFLIYFQGTGAADDSGLPNDRFFAVRPEGSVSTLKIQRTERGDSAVYLCASSLAPKGVPYEQYFGPGTRLTVT.